The 20 T cell receptor beta chains presented below share a single source sample, sequenced in a study of cytomegalovirus exposure and HLA in healthy donors. PCR employed 60 Vbeta and 13 Jbeta primers. Measured with immunoSEQ multiplex PCR; TCRdb has only the in-frame clones, and not every one. The sample includes 100,000 or so clones, roughly 69% of them seen just once. Sequencing was done on a sample of PBMCs. These receptors all come from a man aged 25 to 45 in good health and CMV-seropositive.

This clone was detected only a few times. The V gene is TRBV9, the J gene TRBJ1-6, with D uncertain. This CDR3 contains 15 residues. With 3 bases removed from V and 7 bases from J, the gap between germline ends came to 14 bases. Germline-derived CDR1 and CDR2 are SGDLS and YYNGEE. The DNA for the CDR3 is TGTGCCAGCAGCGCCGGAGACGTTTTGAATTCACCCCTCCACTTT. Residues: CASSAGDVLNSPLHF.

This clone was detected only once. The chain employs TRBV5-1 and TRBJ2-7, with TRBD2 as a possible D gene (7 bases). The V end was cut by 0 bases, the J end by 0 bases, with 10 bases between. Germline CDR1 is SGHRS and CDR2 is YFSETQ. The CDR3 has 15 residues. Here the CDR3 DNA reads TGCGCCAGCAGCTTGGCTCGGGGGGCCTCCTACGAGCAGTACTTC. This encodes CASSLARGASYEQYF.

V gene TRBV2 combines with J gene TRBJ2-1; 12 nucleotides align to TRBD2. V was pared by 2 bases and J by 7 bases, with 6 bases of the junction left unmatched. CDR3 length equals 16 residues. Germline V gene sequence: CDR1 SNHLY, CDR2 FYNNEI. The DNA of the CDR3 is TGTGCCAGCAGTGAAATGGCTAGCGGGGGGGCAAATGAGCAGTTCTTC. Its protein is CASSEMASGGANEQFF.

The chain employs TRBV7-9 and TRBJ2-1, with 12 bases matching TRBD2. The CDR3 spans 16 residues. Trimming at V came to 4 bases and at J to 4 bases, leaving 5 bases not matched to a gene. Germline V gene lookup returns CDR1 SEHNR and CDR2 FQNEAQ (reference sequence). CDR3 sequence reads: CASSYPSGGGYNEQFF. The DNA for the CDR3 is TGTGCCAGCAGCTACCCTAGCGGGGGGGGTTACAATGAGCAGTTCTTC. The full variable domain, its missing parts supplied by reference TRBV7-9 and TRBJ2-1, is DTGVSQNPRHKITKRGQNVTFRCDPISEHNRLYWYRQTLGQGPEFLTYFQNEAQLEKSRLLSDRFSAERPKGSFSTLEIQRTEQGDSAMYLCASSYPSGGGYNEQFFGPGTRLTVL.

J is TRBJ1-6 and V is TRBV5-1; a weak D match, TRBD1 (6 bases). Germline V gene lookup returns CDR1 SGHRS and CDR2 YFSETQ. With 3 bases removed from V and 8 bases from J, the gap between germline ends came to 15 bases. The CDR3 loop spans 15 amino acids. The CDR3 spells CASSSQGLGDSPLHF. The CDR3 coding sequence is TGCGCCAGCAGCTCGCAGGGGTTGGGGGATTCACCCCTCCACTTT.

The table lists this clone with a few counts. V usage is TRBV5-5 and J usage is TRBJ1-5, with D perhaps TRBD1 (5 bases). From germline, CDR1 is SGHKS and CDR2 YYEKEE (reference sequence). The CDR3 sequence is 15 residues long. V lost 4 bases and J 3 bases, leaving 14 bases between the germline ends. The CDR3 loop reads CASSHVGEDNQPQHF. In DNA, the CDR3 is TGTGCCAGCAGCCACGTAGGGGAGGACAATCAGCCCCAGCATTTT.

This chain uses TRBV13 with TRBJ1-1; 7 positions match TRBD1. The CDR3 extends over 17 amino acids. Germline V CDR1 and CDR2: PRHDT, FYEKMQ (reference sequence). The V segment lost 4 bases and the J segment 0 bases; nucleotides outside the gene matches: 11. The CDR3 protein is CASSYPGQRTMNTEAFF. CDR3 coding DNA: TGTGCCAGCAGCTATCCGGGACAGAGAACCATGAACACTGAAGCTTTCTTT.

The rearrangement uses TRBV14 and TRBJ1-3; possible D gene TRBD1, 5 bases. V lost 0 bases and J 2 bases, leaving 11 bases between the germline ends. Germline CDR1 reads SGHDN; CDR2 reads FVKESK. The CDR3 runs 16 residues. Here the CDR3 DNA reads TGTGCCAGCAGCCAAGATGCGGGGGTTCCTGGAAACACCATATATTTT. Protein: CASSQDAGVPGNTIYF.

The V call is TRBV10-3, the J call TRBJ2-7; D uncertain. V was clipped by 6 bases and J by 7 bases, with 16 bases between them. Germline assignment: CDR1 ENHRY and CDR2 SYGVKD. The CDR3 runs to 13 residues. This chain's CDR3 is CAIRASSIGEQYF. The CDR3 bases are TGTGCCATCAGGGCATCGTCGATCGGGGAGCAGTACTTC.

This rearrangement joins TRBV6-1 to TRBJ1-1; D call uncertain. Germline CDR1 and CDR2: MNHNS and SASEGT. The CDR3 loop spans 15 amino acids. V was trimmed by 2 bases and J by 10 bases, leaving 20 bases between them. The CDR3 loop is CASSEWRREGWVAFF. The CDR3 DNA is TGTGCCAGCAGTGAATGGCGAAGGGAGGGTTGGGTAGCTTTCTTT.

J is TRBJ1-2 and V is TRBV6-1; D remains unclear. V lost 5 bases and J 8 bases, leaving 12 bases between the germline ends. Germline V gives CDR1 MNHNS, CDR2 SASEGT. The CDR3 totals 12 residues. CDR3 region: CASSYAGSGYTF. CDR3 nucleotide sequence: TGTGCCAGCAGTTATGCGGGGTCCGGCTACACCTTC.

The chain has TRBV7-6 and TRBJ2-5, with 13 positions matching TRBD2. The end of the DNA fits TRBJ2-7 better, so the J call may be wrong. Germline-derived CDR1 and CDR2 are SGHVS and FNYEAQ. The CDR3 sequence is 14 residues long. CDR3 loop: CASSTSGGAREQYF. Written as DNA, the CDR3 is TGTGCCAGCAGCACTAGCGGGGGGGCCCGCGAGCAGTACTTC.

The rearrangement links TRBV27 to TRBJ2-7, with 8 bases fitting TRBD1. Trimming at V came to 7 bases and at J to 2 bases, leaving 7 bases not matched to a gene. CDR3 length equals 14 residues. Germline loops: CDR1 MNHEY, CDR2 SMNVEV (reference sequence). As DNA, the CDR3 is TGTGCCAGCATTATTCGGGACAGGACCTACGAGCAGTACTTC. Its protein product is CASIIRDRTYEQYF.

This clone was recorded a few times. J is TRBJ2-7 and V is TRBV7-2; 8 bases fit TRBD1. V lost 5 bases to trimming and J lost 4 bases; unmatched junction nucleotides: 4. CDR3 length: 13 residues. Per germline, CDR1 SGHTA and CDR2 FQGNSA. In DNA, the CDR3 is TGTGCCAGCAGCACCGGACAGGGTTACGAGCAGTACTTC. Protein sequence: CASSTGQGYEQYF.

The J gene is TRBJ2-1, the V gene TRBV5-1; maybe TRBD1 (6 bases). Germline loops: CDR1 SGHRS, CDR2 YFSETQ. The CDR3 sequence is 15 residues long. Trimming cost V 5 bases and J 7 bases, with 19 bases left between them. CDR3 nucleotides: TGCGCCAGCAGACCACAGGGCCCCGTGGGAAATGAGCAGTTCTTC. This codes for CASRPQGPVGNEQFF.

The chain has TRBV30 and TRBJ2-5; maybe TRBD1 (6 bases). Germline CDR1 is GTSNPN and CDR2 is SVGIG (reference sequence). V was shortened by 5 bases and J by 5 bases, with 12 bases between the two germline ends. The CDR3 has 12 amino acids. The CDR3 protein is CAWGGRSETQYF. In DNA form, the CDR3 reads TGTGCCTGGGGGGGCAGGTCGGAGACCCAGTACTTC.

The J gene is TRBJ1-2, the V gene TRBV6-5; the match to TRBD1 covers 10 bases. The CDR3 runs 14 residues. Germline V gene data show CDR1 as MNHEY and CDR2 as SVGAGI. Germline trimming cut 9 bases from V and 8 bases from J; bases unmatched to any gene: 12. DNA of the CDR3: TGTGCCAGTCGGGACGGGACAGGGGTAAAGGGCTACACCTTC. Translating it yields CASRDGTGVKGYTF.

This clone was observed a single time. The chain recombines TRBV11-3 with TRBJ2-1; 7 nucleotides align to TRBD1. The ends lost 5 bases at V and 4 bases at J; junction bases unmatched: 11. The CDR3 loop spans 16 amino acids. Germline V gives CDR1 SGHNT, CDR2 YENEEA. The CDR3 DNA follows: TGTGCCAGCAGCGCCCGACAGGGCCTCCCTTACAATGAGCAGTTCTTC. Translating it yields CASSARQGLPYNEQFF.

J is TRBJ2-3 and V is TRBV5-1; 7 bases map to TRBD1. Unmatched junction bases numbered 7, after V lost 4 bases and J lost 2 bases. CDR1 is SGHRS, CDR2 YFSETQ, per germline. CDR3 length: 15 amino acids. CDR3 sequence reads: CASSPRQGVTDTQYF. The CDR3 region has the DNA TGCGCCAGCAGCCCAAGACAGGGAGTCACAGATACGCAGTATTTT.

J is TRBJ2-3 and V is TRBV6-1, with a possible D match to TRBD2 (6 bases). This CDR3 region has 15 residues. From germline, CDR1 is MNHNS and CDR2 SASEGT. Trimming removed 4 bases at V and 2 bases at J, with 13 bases between. DNA for the CDR3: TGTGCCAGCAGTGCCTTGGACTATTCCACAGATACGCAGTATTTT. Its translation: CASSALDYSTDTQYF.